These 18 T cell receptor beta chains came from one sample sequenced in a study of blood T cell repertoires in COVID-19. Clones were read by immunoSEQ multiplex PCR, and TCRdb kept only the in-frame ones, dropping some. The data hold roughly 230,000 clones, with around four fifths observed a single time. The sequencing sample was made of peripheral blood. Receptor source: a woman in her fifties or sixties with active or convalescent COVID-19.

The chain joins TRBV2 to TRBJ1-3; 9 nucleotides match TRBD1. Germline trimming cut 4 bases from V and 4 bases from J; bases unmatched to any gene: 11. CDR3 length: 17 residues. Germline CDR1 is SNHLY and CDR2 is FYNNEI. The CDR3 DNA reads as TGTGCCAGCAGTGTCCGAAGGGGAGGGACAGGGGGAAACACCATATATTTT. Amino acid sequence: CASSVRRGGTGGNTIYF.

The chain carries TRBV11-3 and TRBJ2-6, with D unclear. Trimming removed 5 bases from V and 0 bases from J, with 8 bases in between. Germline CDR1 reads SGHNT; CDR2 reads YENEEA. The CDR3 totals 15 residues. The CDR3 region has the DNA TGTGCCAGCAGCCTGACTCCCTCTGGGGCCAACGTCCTGACTTTC. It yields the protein CASSLTPSGANVLTF.

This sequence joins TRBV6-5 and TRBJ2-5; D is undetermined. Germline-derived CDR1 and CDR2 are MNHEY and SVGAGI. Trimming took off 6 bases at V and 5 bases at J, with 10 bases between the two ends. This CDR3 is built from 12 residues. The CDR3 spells CASSQRWETQYF. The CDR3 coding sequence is TGTGCCAGCAGCCAACGGTGGGAGACCCAGTACTTC.

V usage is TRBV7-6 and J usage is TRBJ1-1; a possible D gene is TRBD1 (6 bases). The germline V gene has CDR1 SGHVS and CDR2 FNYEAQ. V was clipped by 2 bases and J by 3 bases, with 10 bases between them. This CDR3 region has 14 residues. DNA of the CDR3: TGTGCCAGCAGCTTATTATCAGGGGACACTGAAGCTTTCTTT. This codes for CASSLLSGDTEAFF.

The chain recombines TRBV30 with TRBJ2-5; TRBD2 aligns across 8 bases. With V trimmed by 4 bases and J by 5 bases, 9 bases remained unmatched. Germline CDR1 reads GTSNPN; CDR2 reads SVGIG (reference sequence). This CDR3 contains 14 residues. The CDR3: CAWNPRGGGETQYF. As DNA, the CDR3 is TGTGCCTGGAATCCTAGGGGCGGGGGGGAGACCCAGTACTTC.

The CDR3 spells CASSPDRGGGEKLFF. Here the CDR3 DNA reads TGTGCCAGCAGTCCGGACAGGGGCGGGGGTGAAAAACTGTTTTTT. V gene TRBV27 combines with J gene TRBJ1-4; 9 nucleotides align to TRBD1. The V segment lost 5 bases and the J segment 7 bases; nucleotides outside the gene matches: 8. The germline CDR1 and CDR2 sequences are MNHEY and SMNVEV (reference sequence). This CDR3 is built from 15 residues.

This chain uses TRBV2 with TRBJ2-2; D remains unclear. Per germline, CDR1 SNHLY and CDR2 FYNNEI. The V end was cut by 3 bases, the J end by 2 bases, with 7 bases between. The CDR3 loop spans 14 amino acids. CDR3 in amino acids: CASSERINTGELFF. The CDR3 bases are TGTGCCAGCAGTGAGAGGATCAACACCGGGGAGCTGTTTTTT.

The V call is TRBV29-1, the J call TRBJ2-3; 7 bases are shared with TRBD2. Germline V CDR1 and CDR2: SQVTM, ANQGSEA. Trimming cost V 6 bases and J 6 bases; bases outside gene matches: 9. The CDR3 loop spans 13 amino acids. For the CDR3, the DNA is TGCAGCGTCCAGAGACTAGCCGTCGATACGCAGTATTTT. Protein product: CSVQRLAVDTQYF.

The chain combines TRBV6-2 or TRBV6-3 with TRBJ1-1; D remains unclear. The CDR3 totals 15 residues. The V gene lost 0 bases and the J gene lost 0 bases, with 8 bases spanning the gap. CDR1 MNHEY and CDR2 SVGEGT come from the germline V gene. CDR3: CASSYSSVLNTEAFF. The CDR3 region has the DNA TGTGCCAGCAGTTACTCTTCCGTCCTGAACACTGAAGCTTTCTTT.

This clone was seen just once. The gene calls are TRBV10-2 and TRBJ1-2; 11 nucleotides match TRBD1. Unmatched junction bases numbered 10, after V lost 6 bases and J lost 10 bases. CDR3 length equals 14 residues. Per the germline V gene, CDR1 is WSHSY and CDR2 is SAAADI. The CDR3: CASRETWTGGDYTF. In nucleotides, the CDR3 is TGCGCCAGCAGGGAAACCTGGACAGGGGGCGACTACACCTTC.

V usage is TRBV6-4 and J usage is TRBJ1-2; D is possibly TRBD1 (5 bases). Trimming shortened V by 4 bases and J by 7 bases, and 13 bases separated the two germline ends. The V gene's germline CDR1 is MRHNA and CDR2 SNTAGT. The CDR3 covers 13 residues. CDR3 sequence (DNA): TGTGCCAGCAGTGTGGACATAGGTCTTGGCTACACCTTC. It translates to CASSVDIGLGYTF.

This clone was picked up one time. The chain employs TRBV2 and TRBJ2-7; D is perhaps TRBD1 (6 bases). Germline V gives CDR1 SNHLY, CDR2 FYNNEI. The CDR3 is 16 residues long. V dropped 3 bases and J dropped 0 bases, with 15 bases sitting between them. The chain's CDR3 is CASSEAWGPSSYEQYF. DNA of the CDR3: TGTGCCAGCAGTGAGGCTTGGGGGCCCAGCTCCTACGAGCAGTACTTC.

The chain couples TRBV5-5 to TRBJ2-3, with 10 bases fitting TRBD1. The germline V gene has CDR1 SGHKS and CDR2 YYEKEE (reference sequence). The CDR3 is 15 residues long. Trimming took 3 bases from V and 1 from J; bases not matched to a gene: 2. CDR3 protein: CASSWGTGGTDTQYF. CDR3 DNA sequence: TGTGCCAGCAGCTGGGGGACAGGGGGCACAGATACGCAGTATTTT.

The CDR3, as DNA: TGTGCCTTTAGCGGGAGGGCCGGTAACATTCAGTACTTC. Amino acids: CAFSGRAGNIQYF. The chain employs TRBV30 and TRBJ2-4; TRBD2 matches at 11 bases. The CDR3 runs 13 residues. Germline loops: CDR1 GTSNPN, CDR2 SVGIG (reference sequence). The ends lost 7 bases at V and 7 bases at J; junction bases unmatched: 6.

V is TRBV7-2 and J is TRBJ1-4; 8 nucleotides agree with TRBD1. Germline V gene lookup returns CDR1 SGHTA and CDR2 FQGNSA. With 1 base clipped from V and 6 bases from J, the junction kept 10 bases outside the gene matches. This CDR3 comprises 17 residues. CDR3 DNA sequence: TGTGCCAGCAGCTTAGTAGGGACAGGATCGAGGCATGAAAAACTGTTTTTT. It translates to CASSLVGTGSRHEKLFF.

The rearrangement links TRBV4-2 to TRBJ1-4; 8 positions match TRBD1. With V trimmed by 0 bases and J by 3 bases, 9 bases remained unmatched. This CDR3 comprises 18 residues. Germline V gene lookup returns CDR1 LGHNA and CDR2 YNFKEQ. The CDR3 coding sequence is TGTGCCAGCAGCCAAGATGGGGCAGGGGGCTTTTCTAATGAAAAACTGTTTTTT. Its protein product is CASSQDGAGGFSNEKLFF.

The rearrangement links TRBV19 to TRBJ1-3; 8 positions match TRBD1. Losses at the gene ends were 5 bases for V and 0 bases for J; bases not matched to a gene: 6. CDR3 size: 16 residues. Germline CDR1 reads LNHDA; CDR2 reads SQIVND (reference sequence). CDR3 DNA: TGTGCCAGTAGTCCCCGACAGGGGTACTCTGGAAACACCATATATTTT. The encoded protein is CASSPRQGYSGNTIYF.

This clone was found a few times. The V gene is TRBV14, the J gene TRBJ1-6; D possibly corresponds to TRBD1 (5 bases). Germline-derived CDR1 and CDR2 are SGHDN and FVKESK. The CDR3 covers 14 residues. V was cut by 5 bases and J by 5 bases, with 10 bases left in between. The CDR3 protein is CASSTQGNNSPLHF. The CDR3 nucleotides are TGTGCCAGCAGCACCCAGGGTAATAATTCACCCCTCCACTTT.